This entry lists 29 T cell receptor beta chains sequenced from one sample in a study of T-cell reconstitution after alpha-beta-depleted transplantation in children. The library targeted TCRbeta and was prepared with unique molecular identifiers. TCRdb processed the PCR reads anew with MiXCR; each CDR3 protein has one entry. This sample has some 550,000 distinct CDR3 sequences; 15% to 20% occur once, and the top ten carry roughly 3.3%. Sequenced here: PBMCs from the stem cell graft donor, sampled from the stem cell graft. The source of these receptors is a human donor who donated a stem cell graft to a child with acute lymphoblastic leukemia.

This clonotype has only a few counts. This chain uses TRBV3-1 with TRBJ2-3, with TRBD2 matching 15 bases. Losses at the gene ends were 0 bases for V and 3 bases for J; bases not matched to a gene: 7. This CDR3 spans 19 amino acids. CDR1 and CDR2 from the germline V gene are LGHDT and YNNKEL (reference sequence). The CDR3 loop reads CASSQEGGLAGGRTDTQYF. Written as DNA, the CDR3 is TGTGCCAGCAGCCAAGAAGGCGGACTAGCGGGAGGGAGGACAGATACGCAGTATTTT.

A few counts support this clonotype. This chain links TRBV12-3 or TRBV12-4 with TRBJ2-5; the D gene is possibly TRBD1 (6 bases). Trimming took 10 bases from V and 0 from J, leaving 15 bases between them. The CDR3 totals 14 residues. The CDR3 reads CAISQGRNQETQYF. The CDR3 nucleotides are TGTGCCATCTCCCAGGGGCGGAACCAAGAGACCCAGTACTTC.

This sequence joins TRBV5-1 and TRBJ2-2; 7 bases are a match to TRBD2. Trimming removed 0 bases from V and 4 bases from J; junction bases left unmatched: 6. Germline V gene sequence: CDR1 SGHRS, CDR2 YFSETQ. This CDR3 spans 16 amino acids. Here the CDR3 reads CASSLAASGPTGELFF. The CDR3 DNA is TGCGCCAGCAGCTTGGCGGCTAGCGGCCCCACCGGGGAGCTGTTTTTT.

The chain uses TRBV5-1 and TRBJ2-1, with 11 bases matching TRBD1. Germline CDR1 reads SGHRS; CDR2 reads YFSETQ. V lost 0 bases, J lost 0 bases, and 2 bases stayed unmatched. The CDR3 contains 17 residues. The CDR3 protein is CASSLAGTGGSYNEQFF. The CDR3 bases are TGCGCCAGCAGCTTGGCAGGGACAGGGGGCTCCTACAATGAGCAGTTCTTC.

V is TRBV7-9 and J is TRBJ2-3; D ambiguous. V lost 6 bases to trimming and J lost 3 bases, with 10 bases between them. Germline V gene lookup returns CDR1 SEHNR and CDR2 FQNEAQ (reference sequence). This CDR3 region has 13 residues. The CDR3 region is CASRPGGTDTQYF. The CDR3 bases are TGTGCCAGCAGGCCAGGCGGAACAGATACGCAGTATTTT.

Ten or more counts support this clonotype. The genes are TRBV20-1 and TRBJ1-1; 9 bases are shared with TRBD1. V shed 0 bases, J shed 6 bases, and the junction held 14 bases outside the gene matches. The CDR3 runs 17 residues. Per germline, CDR1 DFQATT and CDR2 SNEGSKA (reference sequence). CDR3 sequence (DNA): TGCAGTGCTAGAGATTACAGGGGGCTTACCACAGACGCTGAAGCTTTCTTT. It translates to CSARDYRGLTTDAEAFF.

V is TRBV13 and J is TRBJ2-2; 8 positions agree with TRBD2. The CDR3 spans 16 residues. With V trimmed by 1 base and J by 4 bases, 5 bases remained unmatched. Germline CDR1 and CDR2: PRHDT and FYEKMQ (reference sequence). CDR3 DNA sequence: TGTGCCAGCAGCTTAGAGGGACTAGGACCCACCGGGGAGCTGTTTTTT. Protein product: CASSLEGLGPTGELFF.

The chain couples TRBV18 to TRBJ2-7, with 7 bases matching TRBD1. Per the germline V gene, CDR1 is KGHSH and CDR2 is LQKENI. The ends lost 4 bases at V and 3 bases at J; junction bases unmatched: 9. This CDR3 spans 15 amino acids. In DNA, the CDR3 is TGTGCCAGCTCACGGACCGGGACAGAGCTCTACGAGCAGTACTTC. Protein sequence: CASSRTGTELYEQYF.

This clonotype was detected many times. The chain uses TRBV27 and TRBJ1-5; D is uncertain. CDR1 is MNHEY, CDR2 SMNVEV, per germline (reference sequence). The CDR3 totals 14 residues. Trimming removed 0 bases from V and 3 bases from J, with 6 bases in between. The CDR3, as DNA: TGTGCCAGCAGTTTATCGGGTACCAATCAGCCCCAGCATTTT. It specifies CASSLSGTNQPQHF.

This clonotype was picked up many times. This chain connects TRBV29-1 to TRBJ2-7, with D possibly being TRBD1 (6 bases). The CDR3 has 14 residues. V was pared by 4 bases and J by 1 base, with 14 bases between. The germline gives CDR1 SQVTM, CDR2 ANQGSEA. The CDR3 sequence is CSVGAPGQSYEQYF. The CDR3 DNA is TGCAGCGTTGGCGCACCCGGACAGTCCTACGAGCAGTACTTC.

This clonotype has a count of ten or more. This chain links TRBV29-1 with TRBJ1-5; the D is unclear. From germline, CDR1 is SQVTM and CDR2 ANQGSEA. Trimming cost V 6 bases and J 0 bases, with 9 bases left between them. This CDR3 comprises 13 residues. This chain's CDR3 is CSVGRDSNQPQHF. The CDR3, as DNA: TGCAGCGTCGGACGAGATAGCAATCAGCCCCAGCATTTT.

This chain's CDR3 is CASRGDRSYEQYF. CDR3 nucleotide sequence: TGTGCCAGCAGGGGGGACCGCTCCTACGAGCAGTACTTC. The rearrangement links TRBV5-6 to TRBJ2-7; D could derive from TRBD1 or TRBD2 (5 bases each). Germline CDR1 is SGHDT and CDR2 is YYEEEE. V was clipped by 5 bases and J by 0 bases, with 9 bases between them. This CDR3 is built from 13 residues.

The table lists this clonotype with a few counts. The chain employs TRBV5-5 and TRBJ1-3, with D possibly matching TRBD1 (5 bases). V was pared by 2 bases and J by 2 bases, with 11 bases between. The CDR3 covers 15 residues. CDR1 is SGHKS and CDR2 is YYEKEE in the germline V gene (reference sequence). The CDR3 DNA reads as TGTGCCAGCAGCTTATACGTGGGGGCTGGAAACACCATATATTTT. This gives the protein CASSLYVGAGNTIYF.

V and J are TRBV12-3 or TRBV12-4 and TRBJ1-2; D call uncertain. This CDR3 contains 14 residues. The V end was cut by 2 bases, the J end by 7 bases, with 14 bases between. The CDR3 DNA is TGTGCCAGCAGTTTAAGGAGGGCGGAAAGTGGCTACACCTTC. It yields the protein CASSLRRAESGYTF.

This clonotype turned up a few times. J is TRBJ2-3 and V is TRBV10-3; D not certain. Deletions cut 4 bases from V and 8 bases from J, with 10 bases between. Germline-derived CDR1 and CDR2 are ENHRY and SYGVKD. The CDR3 contains 12 residues. The CDR3 loop is CAISVERRTQYF. CDR3 bases: TGTGCCATCAGTGTAGAGCGCCGTACGCAGTATTTT.

The CDR3 nucleotides read TGTGCCACTTCCTTCGGCGGGGATACGCAGTATTTT. Its protein is CATSFGGDTQYF. The gene calls are TRBV24-1 and TRBJ2-3; D is perhaps TRBD2 (5 bases). Looked up from germline, CDR1 is KGHDR and CDR2 is SFDVKD. This CDR3 comprises 12 residues. V was clipped by 10 bases and J by 6 bases, with 13 bases between them.

The chain has TRBV19 and TRBJ2-5, with no clear D. Germline V lookup: CDR1 LNHDA, CDR2 SQIVND (reference sequence). The CDR3 spans 12 residues. V was pared by 3 bases and J by 4 bases, with 6 bases between. The CDR3 here is CASSIRSETQYF. CDR3 DNA sequence: TGTGCCAGTAGTATTCGGTCAGAGACCCAGTACTTC. Looking up the rest from reference TRBV19 and TRBJ2-5 gives the full variable domain: DGGITQSPKYLFRKEGQNVTLSCEQNLNHDAMYWYRQDPGQGLRLIYYSQIVNDFQKGDIAEGYSVSREKKESFPLTVTSAQKNPTAFYLCASSIRSETQYFGPGTRLLVL.

The table lists this clonotype with many counts. The chain employs TRBV10-3 and TRBJ1-2; tentative D call: TRBD1 (6 bases). V lost 7 bases to trimming and J lost 4 bases, with 10 bases between them. Germline V gives CDR1 ENHRY, CDR2 SYGVKD. This CDR3 is built from 12 residues. The DNA of the CDR3 is TGTGCCATCACGGACAGCCTCTATGGCTACACCTTC. Translating gives CAITDSLYGYTF.

A few counts support this clonotype. The rearrangement joins TRBV29-1 to TRBJ2-5; D might be TRBD1 (5 bases). V gave up 6 bases and J gave up 2 bases, with 16 bases separating them. The CDR3 length is 14 residues. Per the germline V gene, CDR1 is SQVTM and CDR2 is ANQGSEA. CDR3 residues: CSVALGHKQETQYF. The CDR3 DNA is TGCAGCGTCGCCCTAGGACACAAACAAGAGACCCAGTACTTC.

This clonotype showed up just a few times. This rearrangement joins TRBV29-1 to TRBJ2-3, with D possibly called TRBD1 or TRBD2 (6 bases each). V lost 4 bases and J 1 base, leaving 12 bases between the germline ends. Germline V lookup: CDR1 SQVTM, CDR2 ANQGSEA. There are 14 residues in the CDR3. The CDR3 DNA reads as TGCAGCGTTGCGGGGGCCTTAGGCACAGATACGCAGTATTTT. Protein sequence: CSVAGALGTDTQYF.

Ten or more counts support this clonotype. V is TRBV7-9 and J is TRBJ2-2; D remains unclear. CDR3 length equals 13 residues. Between the trimmed V and J ends, which lost 5 bases and 5 bases, there was a span of 9 bases. The germline V gene has CDR1 SEHNR and CDR2 FQNEAQ (reference sequence). CDR3 sequence (DNA): TGTGCCAGCAGCCCTACTCGTACCGGGGAGCTGTTTTTT. Its protein product is CASSPTRTGELFF.

Here the CDR3 DNA reads TGTGCCAGCAGTTTAGACAGGGGAATGCCCCAGCATTTT. Its translation: CASSLDRGMPQHF. V is TRBV12-3 or TRBV12-4 and J is TRBJ1-5, with 7 bases matching TRBD1. V shed 1 base and J 9 bases; nucleotides not matched to a gene: 3. The CDR3 length is 13 residues.

V and J are TRBV6-5 and TRBJ2-3; 7 bases map to TRBD1. J gave up 6 bases and V 6 bases, and 3 bases lay outside the gene matches. The CDR3 spans 12 residues. Per germline, CDR1 MNHEY and CDR2 SVGAGI. The CDR3 sequence: CASRTGADTQYF. The CDR3 coding sequence is TGTGCCAGCAGAACAGGGGCCGATACGCAGTATTTT.

The sample holds a few counts of this clonotype. J is TRBJ2-1 and V is TRBV20-1; 16 bases are shared with TRBD2. The CDR3 extends over 18 amino acids. The germline CDR1 and CDR2 sequences are DFQATT and SNEGSKA (reference sequence). Losses at the gene ends were 4 bases for V and 2 bases for J; bases not matched to a gene: 8. The CDR3 loop is CSAISGTSGRGPYNEQFF. The CDR3 DNA reads TGCAGTGCTATATCCGGGACTAGCGGGAGGGGACCCTACAATGAGCAGTTCTTC.

This clonotype appeared a few times. The rearrangement joins TRBV5-5 to TRBJ2-7; D unresolved. The V end lost 5 bases, the J end lost 2 bases, and 8 bases lay between the germline ends. The CDR3 contains 12 residues. Germline CDR1 SGHKS, CDR2 YYEKEE (reference sequence). CDR3 sequence reads: CASRPSAYEQYF. In nucleotides, the CDR3 is TGTGCCAGCAGACCTTCAGCCTACGAGCAGTACTTC.

This clonotype has just a few counts. This rearrangement joins TRBV4-2 to TRBJ2-5; TRBD2 matches at 11 bases. The V gene end was trimmed by 2 bases and the J gene end by 4 bases; junction bases not matched to a gene: 9. The CDR3 sequence is 17 residues long. In germline, CDR1 is LGHNA, CDR2 YNFKEQ. Here the CDR3 DNA reads TGTGCCAGCAGCCAACGGGTAGCGGGAGGGCCCGGAGAGACCCAGTACTTC. It translates to CASSQRVAGGPGETQYF.

The chain recombines TRBV5-5 with TRBJ1-5; no clear D. The CDR3 loop spans 15 amino acids. Trimming removed 4 bases from V and 0 bases from J, with 11 bases in between. The germline CDR1 and CDR2 sequences are SGHKS and YYEKEE (reference sequence). The CDR3 spells CASSDRQGSNQPQHF. The CDR3 DNA reads TGTGCCAGCAGCGACCGACAAGGTAGCAATCAGCCCCAGCATTTT.

V usage is TRBV20-1 and J usage is TRBJ1-1, with D possibly matching TRBD1 (5 bases). Trimming cost V 6 bases and J 4 bases, with 15 bases left between them. Germline CDR1 and CDR2: DFQATT and SNEGSKA (reference sequence). The CDR3 is 13 residues long. The DNA for the CDR3 is TGCAGTGCCAATCGGGGCCCGACCACTGAAGCTTTCTTT. Its translation is CSANRGPTTEAFF.

V and J are TRBV29-1 and TRBJ2-4, with 10 nucleotides matching TRBD1. CDR1 is SQVTM, CDR2 ANQGSEA, per germline. The CDR3 consists of 12 residues. The V gene end was trimmed by 5 bases and the J gene end by 8 bases; junction bases not matched to a gene: 3. The CDR3 nucleotides read TGCAGCGTTTGGGACAGGGGAGACATTCAGTACTTC. Protein sequence: CSVWDRGDIQYF.